This T cell receptor (beta chain) was sequenced during a study of shared clonotypes between healthy human individuals. This clone was seen only once. It was at deep level that the assay was run. The assay was immunoSEQ multiplex PCR, and TCRdb's table has in-frame clones only and misses some. The sample has about 2.4 million clones, over 85% seen once. The sequence derives from a young man in good health. Some clones in this sample may be carry-over from other donors' samples. Sequences were obtained from naive CD4+ T cells from PBMCs. Subset denoted: CD45RA+ positively selected.

The CDR3 coding sequence is TGCGCCAGCAGCCAAGTGAATCTGGGGGCGAACACCGGGGAGCTGTTTTTT. Translated, it gives CASSQVNLGANTGELFF. J is TRBJ2-2 and V is TRBV4-1, with D possibly called TRBD1 or TRBD2 (5 bases each). Germline loops: CDR1 MGHRA, CDR2 YSYEKL. The CDR3 contains 17 residues. Trimming shortened V by 1 base and J by 0 bases, and 12 bases separated the two germline ends.